This T cell receptor beta chain was obtained from a study of cytomegalovirus exposure and HLA in healthy donors. This CDR3 is 16 amino acids long. V lost 1 base and J lost 5; bases outside the gene matches: 6. CDR1 and CDR2 from the germline V gene are SGHRS and YFSETQ. The PCR was carried out with 60 Vbeta primers and 13 Jbeta primers. Sequencing was performed with immunoSEQ multiplex PCR; in TCRdb, only in-frame clones are kept and a portion is missing. Here the sample spans about 230,000 clones, about 80% being singletons. The origin of this receptor is a woman aged 55-69 years in good health and CMV-seropositive. This sequence joins TRBV5-1 and TRBJ2-7; 13 nucleotides line up with TRBD2. Material for sequencing was PBMCs. The CDR3 DNA follows: TGCGCCAGCAGCTTGTGGGGGACTAGCGGGGTGGACGAGCAGTACTTC. Translated: CASSLWGTSGVDEQYF.